This T cell receptor (beta chain) is from a study of T cells in Graves' hyperthyroidism and ophthalmopathy. This clonotype was seen many times. The source material, RNA transcripts, was used to amplify TCR beta CDR3 regions. Initially, a first-round RT-PCR of the TCR CDR3 employed the HTBI primer set. MiXCR, applied by TCRdb to the multiplex PCR reads, yields one record per CDR3 protein. The repertoire holds about 550,000 distinct CDR3 sequences, with around 21% as singletons. V lost 3 bases and J 5 bases, leaving 5 bases between the germline ends. There are 11 residues in the CDR3. The V and J genes are TRBV12-3 or TRBV12-4 and TRBJ2-7; D is unclear. This receptor was taken from a man between 18 and 35 years old with Graves' hyperthyroidism. Input material: blood. In DNA, the CDR3 is TGTGCCAGCAGTTTTGTGGACGAGCAGTACTTC. Translating it yields CASSFVDEQYF.